This TCR beta chain was sequenced during a study of patients and donors after allogeneic stem cell transplantation. Germline V gives CDR1 SGHDT, CDR2 YYEEEE. This CDR3 spans 19 amino acids. J was trimmed by 0 bases and V by 3 bases; bases with no gene match: 14. This clonotype was detected ten times or more. TCRdb reprocessed the RT-PCR reads with MiXCR, giving one entry per CDR3 protein. The repertoire has more than 850,000 distinct CDR3 sequences, over 15% of them found once; the top ten carry about 6%. The sample taken for sequencing was blood, either unsorted or a sorted T cell fraction (not recorded which). The sequence came from a human donor who was either an allogeneic HSCT recipient or a stem cell or donor lymphocyte infusion donor (not recorded which). It is not recorded whose cells these are; they may come from a transplant donor. The genes are TRBV5-6 and TRBJ2-3; the match to TRBD1 covers 9 bases. CDR3 DNA: TGTGCCAGCAGCTATGACCCGGGACAGGGACCAACTAGCACAGATACGCAGTATTTT. It codes for CASSYDPGQGPTSTDTQYF.